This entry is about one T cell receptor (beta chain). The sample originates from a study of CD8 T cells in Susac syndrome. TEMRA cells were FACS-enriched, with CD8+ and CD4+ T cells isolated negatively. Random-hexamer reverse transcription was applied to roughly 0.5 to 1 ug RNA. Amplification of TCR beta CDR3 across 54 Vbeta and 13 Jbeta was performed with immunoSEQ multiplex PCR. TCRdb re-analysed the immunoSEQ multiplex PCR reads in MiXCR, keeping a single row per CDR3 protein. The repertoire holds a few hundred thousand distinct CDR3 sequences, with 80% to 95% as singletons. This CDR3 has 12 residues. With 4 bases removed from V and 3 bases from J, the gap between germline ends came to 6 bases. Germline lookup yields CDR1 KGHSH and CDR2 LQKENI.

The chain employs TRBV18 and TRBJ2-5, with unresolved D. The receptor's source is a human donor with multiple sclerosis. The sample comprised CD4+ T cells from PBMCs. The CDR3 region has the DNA TGTGCCAGCTCACTTAGGGAAGAGACCCAGTACTTC. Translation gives CASSLREETQYF.